This passage covers 24 T cell receptor beta chains from one sample sequenced in a study of cytomegalovirus exposure and HLA in healthy donors. The primer mix had 60 Vbeta and 13 Jbeta primers. TCRdb keeps only in-frame clones here, not all; method: immunoSEQ multiplex PCR. The sample includes under 120,000 clones, roughly 85% of them seen just once. The sequenced sample was PBMCs. The source of these receptors is a woman aged 40 to 50 in good health and CMV-seronegative.

V gene TRBV10-1 combines with J gene TRBJ2-1; 7 bases agree with TRBD2. CDR1 is WNHNN and CDR2 is SYGVQD in the germline V gene (reference sequence). This CDR3 is built from 15 residues. J lost 5 bases, V lost 1 base, and 5 bases had no gene match. The CDR3 DNA sequence: TGCGCCAGCAGTGAGTTCGGGGGGTTCGACAATGAGCAGTTCTTC. This codes for CASSEFGGFDNEQFF.

This sequence joins TRBV14 and TRBJ2-3; 14 nucleotides line up with TRBD2. The CDR3 consists of 17 residues. J gave up 4 bases and V 1 base, and 4 bases lay outside the gene matches. Per germline, CDR1 SGHDN and CDR2 FVKESK. The CDR3 loop reads CASSQGRTSGGSDTQYF. The CDR3 DNA is TGTGCCAGCAGCCAAGGAAGGACTAGCGGGGGGTCAGATACGCAGTATTTT.

This clone was picked up a small number of times. In DNA, the CDR3 is TGTGCCAGCAGCTTGTCCGGTAGCGCCCAAGAGACCCAGTACTTC. Protein product: CASSLSGSAQETQYF. The chain is built from TRBV5-6 and TRBJ2-5; D may be TRBD2 (5 bases). Germline lookup yields CDR1 SGHDT and CDR2 YYEEEE. The V gene lost 1 base and the J gene lost 1 base, with 11 bases spanning the gap. The CDR3 spans 15 residues.

The CDR3 DNA reads TGCGCCAGCAGCTTGGATGGACAGCTGAACACTGAAGCTTTCTTT. It encodes CASSLDGQLNTEAFF. The rearrangement uses TRBV5-1 and TRBJ1-1; D is possibly TRBD1 (6 bases). CDR3 size: 15 residues. Germline CDR1 reads SGHRS; CDR2 reads YFSETQ. V was trimmed by 0 bases and J by 0 bases, leaving 9 bases between them.

The V gene is TRBV6-5, the J gene TRBJ2-2; D unclear. Per germline, CDR1 MNHEY and CDR2 SVGAGI. The CDR3 has 14 amino acids. V was cut by 4 bases and J by 2 bases, with 8 bases left in between. The CDR3 is CASSSQYNTGELFF. The CDR3 DNA is TGTGCCAGCAGTTCCCAGTATAACACCGGGGAGCTGTTTTTT.

V is TRBV9 and J is TRBJ2-1, with 13 bases lining up with TRBD2. The CDR3 consists of 16 residues. Germline lookup yields CDR1 SGDLS and CDR2 YYNGEE. V shed 4 bases and J 9 bases; nucleotides not matched to a gene: 10. The CDR3 loop reads CASSQLGLAGVGEQFF. For the CDR3, the DNA is TGTGCCAGCAGCCAACTCGGACTAGCGGGAGTGGGTGAGCAGTTCTTC.

This clone occurred once. The chain uses TRBV28 and TRBJ1-2; 8 bases fit TRBD1. V was pared by 7 bases and J by 3 bases, with 7 bases of the junction left unmatched. CDR1 and CDR2 (germline): MDHEN, SYDVKM. This CDR3 is built from 14 residues. The CDR3 sequence is CASTRAGGDYGYTF. The CDR3 bases are TGTGCCAGCACCCGGGCAGGGGGCGACTATGGCTACACCTTC.

V is TRBV5-1 and J is TRBJ2-7; D may be TRBD2 (6 bases). V was shortened by 0 bases and J by 0 bases, with 10 bases between the two germline ends. The germline gives CDR1 SGHRS, CDR2 YFSETQ. The CDR3 runs to 15 residues. CDR3 amino acids: CASSLVSGGSYEQYF. For the CDR3, the DNA is TGCGCCAGCAGCTTGGTTTCCGGGGGCTCCTACGAGCAGTACTTC.

This clone has a handful of counts. The V call is TRBV28, the J call TRBJ1-6; 8 nucleotides line up with TRBD1. The CDR3 consists of 13 residues. CDR1 MDHEN and CDR2 SYDVKM come from the germline V gene. The V gene end was trimmed by 7 bases and the J gene end by 9 bases; junction bases not matched to a gene: 5. CDR3 in DNA: TGTGCCAGCACCGGACAGGGCCCTTCACCCCTCCACTTT. Protein product: CASTGQGPSPLHF.

The CDR3 spells CASSWLAGETYNEQFF. DNA of the CDR3: TGTGCCAGCAGTTGGTTAGCGGGGGAGACCTACAATGAGCAGTTCTTC. The chain couples TRBV7-6 to TRBJ2-1, with 9 bases identical to TRBD2. Germline assignment: CDR1 SGHVS and CDR2 FNYEAQ. The V and J ends lost 6 bases and 2 bases, in that order; junction bases with no gene match: 8. The CDR3 runs 16 residues.

The chain employs TRBV7-9 and TRBJ1-2; 11 nucleotides match TRBD1. J was trimmed by 5 bases and V by 5 bases; bases with no gene match: 19. Germline loops: CDR1 SEHNR, CDR2 FQNEAQ (reference sequence). The CDR3 length is 19 residues. The CDR3 sequence is CASSRQFTRTGGALYGYTF. CDR3 nucleotide sequence: TGTGCCAGCAGCCGGCAGTTCACGAGGACAGGGGGCGCATTATATGGCTACACCTTC.

V and J are TRBV12-5 and TRBJ2-1; D not resolved. V dropped 1 base and J dropped 12 bases, with 10 bases sitting between them. This CDR3 has 12 residues. CDR1 LGHNT and CDR2 FRNRAP come from the germline V gene. The CDR3 DNA reads TGTGCTAGTGGTTTGGCAACGGGTGGGCAGTTCTTC. Translated: CASGLATGGQFF.

The chain is built from TRBV7-2 and TRBJ2-5; 11 bases agree with TRBD2. The tail of the sequence fits TRBJ2-7 better, so the J call may be wrong. The CDR3 is made up of 16 amino acids. Germline CDR1 reads SGHTA; CDR2 reads FQGNSA. In DNA form, the CDR3 reads TGTGCCAGCATCGACGTGGGGACTAGCGGTCCATACGAGCAGTACTTC. Residues: CASIDVGTSGPYEQYF.

The rearrangement links TRBV9 to TRBJ1-4; D is perhaps TRBD1 (5 bases). Between the trimmed V and J ends, which lost 0 bases and 4 bases, there was a span of 13 bases. The germline V gene has CDR1 SGDLS and CDR2 YYNGEE. This CDR3 is built from 16 residues. CDR3 sequence reads: CASSVDPTAYNEKLFF. The CDR3 DNA reads as TGTGCCAGCAGCGTAGACCCGACAGCTTATAATGAAAAACTGTTTTTT.

The chain employs TRBV5-4 and TRBJ2-3; D not resolved. This CDR3 has 13 residues. V was pared by 3 bases and J by 4 bases, with 9 bases between. The germline V gene has CDR1 SGHNT and CDR2 YYREEE (reference sequence). CDR3 sequence reads: CASSSPGSDTQYF. CDR3 DNA sequence: TGTGCCAGCAGCTCCCCCGGGTCAGATACGCAGTATTTT.

The V and J genes are TRBV6-1 and TRBJ2-5, with no clear D. Germline CDR1 is MNHNS and CDR2 is SASEGT. The CDR3 contains 12 residues. V was shortened by 2 bases and J by 4 bases, with 5 bases between the two germline ends. The CDR3: CASSELRETQYF. CDR3 sequence (DNA): TGTGCCAGCAGTGAACTAAGAGAGACCCAGTACTTC.

This sequence joins TRBV7-2 and TRBJ1-1; no clear D gene. This CDR3 region has 12 residues. CDR1 is SGHTA and CDR2 is FQGNSA in the germline V gene. V lost 2 bases to trimming and J lost 7 bases, with 8 bases between them. The CDR3 DNA sequence: TGTGCCAGCAGCTTAAGTGGCTTTGAAGCTTTCTTT. This codes for CASSLSGFEAFF.

The CDR3 coding sequence is TGTGCCAGCAGCCGGGGACAGGAACCCTATAATTCACCCCTCCACTTT. Its protein product is CASSRGQEPYNSPLHF. The gene calls are TRBV5-4 and TRBJ1-6; 8 bases fit TRBD1. The V gene's germline CDR1 is SGHNT and CDR2 YYREEE (reference sequence). Trimming took 4 bases from V and 2 from J; bases not matched to a gene: 5. CDR3 length: 16 amino acids. Variable domain in full (rest from reference TRBV5-4 and TRBJ1-6): ETGVTQSPTHLIKTRGQQVTLRCSSQSGHNTVSWYQQALGQGPQFIFQYYREEENGRGNFPPRFSGLQFPNYSSELNVNALELDDSALYLCASSRGQEPYNSPLHFGNGTRLTVT.

This sequence joins TRBV7-2 and TRBJ1-2; a possible D gene is TRBD1 (5 bases). The CDR3 length is 16 residues. CDR1 and CDR2 from the germline V gene are SGHTA and FQGNSA. V gave up 2 bases and J gave up 0 bases, with 13 bases separating them. The CDR3 nucleotides read TGTGCCAGCAGCTTAATGACGGGGGGAACTAACTATGGCTACACCTTC. Protein sequence: CASSLMTGGTNYGYTF.

This chain connects TRBV30 to TRBJ1-3; TRBD1 agrees at 7 bases. Germline V lookup: CDR1 GTSNPN, CDR2 SVGIG (reference sequence). The CDR3 totals 15 residues. The ends lost 5 bases at V and 2 bases at J; junction bases unmatched: 9. CDR3 in amino acids: CAWQLLTGAGNTIYF. CDR3 nucleotides: TGTGCCTGGCAACTTCTAACAGGGGCTGGAAACACCATATATTTT. Full variable domain (remainder filled in from reference TRBV30 and TRBJ1-3): SQTIHQWPATLVQPVGSPLSLECTVEGTSNPNLYWYRQAAGRGLQLLFYSVGIGQISSEVPQNLSASRPQDRQFILSSKKLLLSDSGFYLCAWQLLTGAGNTIYFGEGSWLTVV.

This chain links TRBV5-4 with TRBJ2-5, with D perhaps TRBD1 (6 bases). CDR1 is SGHNT and CDR2 is YYREEE in the germline V gene (reference sequence). CDR3 length equals 14 residues. V was trimmed by 3 bases and J by 2 bases, leaving 11 bases between them. The CDR3 here is CASSYGTNQETQYF. Written as DNA, the CDR3 is TGTGCCAGCAGCTACGGGACAAATCAAGAGACCCAGTACTTC.

The chain is built from TRBV19 and TRBJ2-7; D gene ambiguous. This CDR3 is built from 13 residues. The germline V gene has CDR1 LNHDA and CDR2 SQIVND (reference sequence). V was shortened by 5 bases and J by 0 bases, with 8 bases between the two germline ends. CDR3 amino acids: CASSRSTSYEQYF. The CDR3 region has the DNA TGTGCCAGTAGTCGGTCCACCTCCTACGAGCAGTACTTC.

The V and J genes are TRBV5-6 and TRBJ2-4; possibly TRBD1 for D (6 bases). The CDR3 has 13 residues. The ends were cut back, 0 bases at V and 5 bases at J, with 6 bases in the middle. Germline V lookup: CDR1 SGHDT, CDR2 YYEEEE. The CDR3 nucleotides are TGTGCCAGCAGCTTGGAGGGGGAAAACATTCAGTACTTC. Amino acid sequence: CASSLEGENIQYF.

The chain links TRBV2 to TRBJ1-1, with 8 bases that match TRBD1. Trimming removed 9 bases from V and 7 bases from J; junction bases left unmatched: 22. This CDR3 is built from 17 residues. CDR1 and CDR2 (germline): SNHLY, FYNNEI. Here the CDR3 reads CASWGGNRGLPPYEAFF. The CDR3, as DNA: TGTGCCAGTTGGGGGGGTAACAGGGGGTTACCCCCGTATGAAGCTTTCTTT.